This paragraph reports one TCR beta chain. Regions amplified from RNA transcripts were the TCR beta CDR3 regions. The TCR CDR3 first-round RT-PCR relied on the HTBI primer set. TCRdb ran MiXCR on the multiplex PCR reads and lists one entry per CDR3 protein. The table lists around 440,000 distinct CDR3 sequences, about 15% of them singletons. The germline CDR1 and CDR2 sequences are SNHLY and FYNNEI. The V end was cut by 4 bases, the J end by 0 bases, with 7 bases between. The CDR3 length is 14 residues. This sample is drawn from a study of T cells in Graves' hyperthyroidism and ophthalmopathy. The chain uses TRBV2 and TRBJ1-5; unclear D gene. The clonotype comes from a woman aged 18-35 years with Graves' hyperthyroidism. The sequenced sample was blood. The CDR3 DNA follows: TGTGCCAGCAGTGGGCCATATAGCAATCAGCCCCAGCATTTT. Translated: CASSGPYSNQPQHF.